This TCR beta chain was observed in a study of response to subunit inactivated influenza vaccine. TCRdb reprocessed the RT-PCR reads with MiXCR, giving one entry per CDR3 protein. Among 500,000 to 550,000 distinct CDR3 sequences listed, approximately 24% were seen once. The length of the CDR3 is 15 residues. The V gene's germline CDR1 is ENHRY and CDR2 SYGVKD. Trimming shortened V by 3 bases and J by 4 bases, and 15 bases separated the two germline ends. These data also featured in a second study, about T cells expressing NK-cell markers. This second study notes: TCR beta libraries carry UMIs added by 5'RACE template switching. TCR beta repertoires came from sorted CD3+CD56+NKG2C+, CD3+CD56+NKG2C- and CD3+CD56-NKG2C+ T cells. Sequenced donors, eight in total, included seven who were HCMV-seropositive and one who was seronegative. There were several donors in whom these clonotypes also led the CD3+CD56-NKG2C+ fraction.

The chain is built from TRBV10-3 and TRBJ1-1, with D unresolved. The sequenced sample was CD4+ T cells sorted from PBMCs, obtained 11 to 12 days after vaccination. This clonotype was sampled from a man aged 45-60 years who received an inactivated influenza vaccine. The DNA for the CDR3 is TGTGCCATCAGTGATAAGGCGCCGGAACTCACTGAAGCTTTCTTT. Its protein product is CAISDKAPELTEAFF.